This T cell receptor beta chain is drawn from a study of T cells after posttransplantation cyclophosphamide. Cells defined as naive were viable CD3+CD4+ or CD3+CD8+ and CCR7+CD45RA+CD45RO-CD95-CD27+CD28+. The assay was immunoSEQ multiplex PCR, and TCRdb's table has in-frame clones only and misses some. The sample holds 20,000 to 25,000 clones, 95% to 98% seen once. Sequenced sample: naive CD4+ T cells sorted from PBMCs. The clonotype was recovered from a man aged 45-65 years in good health, CMV-negative, and a related stem cell transplant donor.

CDR3 sequence: CSGGTGTPEAFF. The CDR3 DNA reads TGCAGCGGGGGGACAGGGACCCCTGAAGCTTTCTTT. The rearrangement uses TRBV29-1 and TRBJ1-1, with 9 bases identical to TRBD1. The CDR3 is 12 amino acids. Losses at the gene ends were 7 bases for V and 6 bases for J; bases not matched to a gene: 6. Germline V gene lookup returns CDR1 SQVTM and CDR2 ANQGSEA.